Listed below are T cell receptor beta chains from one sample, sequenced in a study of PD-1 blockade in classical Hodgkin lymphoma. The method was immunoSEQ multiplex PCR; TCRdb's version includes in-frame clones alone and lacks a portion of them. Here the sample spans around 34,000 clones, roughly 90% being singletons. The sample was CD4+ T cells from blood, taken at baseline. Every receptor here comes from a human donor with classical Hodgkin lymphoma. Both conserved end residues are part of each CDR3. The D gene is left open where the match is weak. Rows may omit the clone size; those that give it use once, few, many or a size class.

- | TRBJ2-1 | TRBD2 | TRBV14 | CASSLVAGNRDKVFSYNEQFF | TGTGCCAGCAGCCTGGTAGCGGGAAACAGGGACAAAGTGTTCTCCTACAATGAGCAGTTCTTC
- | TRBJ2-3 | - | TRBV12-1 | CASSFYRGLGSTDTQYF | TGTGCCAGCAGCTTTTATCGGGGACTAGGGAGCACAGATACGCAGTATTTT
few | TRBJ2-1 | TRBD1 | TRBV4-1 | CASSQLDLTGAYNEQFF | TGCGCCAGCAGCCAACTGGACCTGACAGGGGCCTACAATGAGCAGTTCTTC
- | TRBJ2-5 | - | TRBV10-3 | CAISKSDDRQETQYF | TGTGCCATCAGTAAATCCGACGACAGGCAAGAGACCCAGTACTTC
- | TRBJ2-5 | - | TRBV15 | CATSRTGLQETQYF | TGTGCCACCAGCAGAACAGGCCTCCAAGAGACCCAGTACTTC
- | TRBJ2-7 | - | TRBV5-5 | CASSLDQGSPYEQYF | TGTGCCAGCAGCTTGGATCAGGGGAGTCCCTACGAGCAGTACTTC
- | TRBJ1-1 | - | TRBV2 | CASSVGRRNTEAFF | TGTGCCAGCAGTGTAGGACGTAGGAACACTGAAGCTTTCTTT
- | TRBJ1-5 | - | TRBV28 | CASSWRQMSNQPQHF | TGTGCCAGCAGTTGGAGACAGATGAGCAATCAGCCCCAGCATTTT
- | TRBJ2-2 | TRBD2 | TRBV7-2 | CASSPHPASGSTGELFF | TGTGCCAGCAGCCCCCACCCGGCTAGCGGGAGTACCGGGGAGCTGTTTTTT
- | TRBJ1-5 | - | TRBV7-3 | CASSSQGNQPQHF | TGTGCCAGCAGCTCCCAGGGAAATCAGCCCCAGCATTTT
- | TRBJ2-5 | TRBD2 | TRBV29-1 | CSVAGTSGTQETQYF | TGCAGCGTCGCCGGGACTAGCGGGACACAAGAGACCCAGTACTTC
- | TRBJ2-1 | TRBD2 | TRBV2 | CASSELAGGYNEQFF | TGTGCCAGCAGTGAACTAGCGGGAGGTTACAATGAGCAGTTCTTC
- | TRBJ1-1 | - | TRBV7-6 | CASSYTPRTEAFF | TGTGCCAGCAGCTATACCCCCAGAACTGAAGCTTTCTTT
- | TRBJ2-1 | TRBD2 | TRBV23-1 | CANPGGNEQFF | TGCGCCAACCCCGGGGGGAATGAGCAGTTCTTC
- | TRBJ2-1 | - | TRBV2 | CASTLESRVNNEQFF | TGTGCCAGCACTCTGGAGAGTCGAGTTAACAATGAGCAGTTCTTC
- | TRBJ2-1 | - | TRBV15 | CATSRYKGGGVSYNEQFF | TGTGCCACCAGCAGATATAAGGGAGGCGGGGTCTCCTACAATGAGCAGTTCTTC
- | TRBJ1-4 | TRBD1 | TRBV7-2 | CASSLITGVDEKLFF | TGTGCCAGCAGCTTAATAACAGGGGTGGATGAAAAACTGTTTTTT
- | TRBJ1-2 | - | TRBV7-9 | CASSFLTGNYGYTF | TGTGCCAGCAGCTTCTTGACGGGAAACTATGGCTACACCTTC
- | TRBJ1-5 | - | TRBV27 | CASSPRFFTGLSQPQHF | TGTGCCAGCAGTCCTCGTTTCTTTACGGGGCTGAGTCAGCCCCAGCATTTT
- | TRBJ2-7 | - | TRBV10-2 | CASSEGHEQYF | TGCGCCAGCAGTGAGGGTCACGAGCAGTACTTC
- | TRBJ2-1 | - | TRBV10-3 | CAIRQDIGNNEQFF | TGTGCCATCAGGCAGGACATAGGCAACAATGAGCAGTTCTTC
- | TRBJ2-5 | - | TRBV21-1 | CASSKVNQGAAPGRHQETQYF | TGTGCCAGCAGCAAAGTAAATCAGGGGGCGGCCCCGGGACGCCATCAAGAGACCCAGTACTTC
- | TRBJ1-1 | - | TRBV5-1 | CASSLGGGKNTEAFF | TGCGCCAGCAGCTTGGGGGGAGGGAAGAACACTGAAGCTTTCTTT
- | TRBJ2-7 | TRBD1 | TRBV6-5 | CASTGQGAGEQYF | TGTGCCAGCACAGGACAGGGGGCGGGCGAGCAGTACTTC
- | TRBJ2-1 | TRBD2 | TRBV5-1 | CASSLAFGLAGGPDNEQFF | TGCGCCAGCAGCTTGGCGTTTGGTCTAGCGGGAGGGCCGGACAATGAGCAGTTCTTC
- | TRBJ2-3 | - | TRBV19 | CASSSPGADTQYF | TGTGCCAGTAGCAGTCCCGGGGCAGATACGCAGTATTTT
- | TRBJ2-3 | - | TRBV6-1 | CASSEGLEWADTQYF | TGTGCCAGCAGTGAAGGATTGGAGTGGGCAGATACGCAGTATTTT
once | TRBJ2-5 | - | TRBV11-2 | CASSPLTLETQYF | TGTGCCAGCAGCCCGCTGACGTTAGAGACCCAGTACTTC
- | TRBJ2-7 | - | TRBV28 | CASSLGVPYEQYF | TGTGCCAGCAGTTTAGGGGTCCCATACGAGCAGTACTTC
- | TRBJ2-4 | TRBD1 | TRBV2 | CASSEGTGIAKNIQYF | TGTGCCAGCAGTGAGGGGACAGGGATAGCCAAAAACATTCAGTACTTC
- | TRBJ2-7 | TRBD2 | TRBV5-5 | CASSLGALAGGPTYEQYF | TGTGCCAGCAGCTTGGGGGCACTAGCGGGAGGACCTACCTACGAGCAGTACTTC
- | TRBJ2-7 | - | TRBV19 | CASSLGWTAPYEQYF | TGTGCCAGTAGTCTGGGGTGGACAGCCCCCTACGAGCAGTACTTC
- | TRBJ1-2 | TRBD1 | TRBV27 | CASSPGTGSSLNGYTF | TGTGCCAGCAGCCCCGGGACAGGGAGTTCATTGAATGGCTACACCTTC
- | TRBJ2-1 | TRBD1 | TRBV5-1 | CASRFRDRYNEQFF | TGCGCCAGCAGATTCCGGGACAGATACAATGAGCAGTTCTTC
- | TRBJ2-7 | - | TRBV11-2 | CASSLYRASNEQYF | TGTGCCAGCAGCTTATACCGGGCTTCGAACGAGCAGTACTTC
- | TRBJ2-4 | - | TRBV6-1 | CASSGFTGPNIQYF | TGTGCCAGCAGTGGATTTACAGGGCCCAACATTCAGTACTTC
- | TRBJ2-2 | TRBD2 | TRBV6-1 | CASSGSAGAVTGELFF | TGTGCCAGCAGTGGGTCAGCGGGAGCTGTCACCGGGGAGCTGTTTTTT
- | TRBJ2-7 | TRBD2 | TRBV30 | CAWNIAGNSYEQYF | TGTGCCTGGAATATAGCGGGGAACTCCTACGAGCAGTACTTC
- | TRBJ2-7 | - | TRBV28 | CASSLVGGPRRYEQYF | TGTGCCAGCAGTTTGGTGGGGGGACCCCGGAGATACGAGCAGTACTTC
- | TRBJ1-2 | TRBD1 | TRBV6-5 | CASTPRQGSDGYTF | TGTGCCAGCACCCCCCGACAGGGGAGCGATGGCTACACCTTC
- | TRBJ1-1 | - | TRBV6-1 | CASSESMMAFF | TGTGCCAGCAGTGAGTCTATGATGGCTTTCTTT
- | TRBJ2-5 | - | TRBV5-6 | CASSLDWGRGETQYF | TGTGCCAGCAGCTTGGATTGGGGGCGCGGGGAGACCCAGTACTTC